Below are 28 T cell receptor beta chains sequenced from a single sample in a study of response to subunit inactivated influenza vaccine. Each CDR3 protein gets one entry after TCRdb re-called the RT-PCR reads with MiXCR. Of approximately 730,000 distinct CDR3 sequences in the sample, roughly 14% were seen once. The sample consisted of PBMCs from blood, taken about 14 days before vaccination. Receptors originate from a man aged 45-65 years who received an inactivated influenza vaccine.

This clonotype was seen more than once but under ten times. The V call is TRBV10-3, the J call TRBJ2-7; 8 bases agree with TRBD1. The CDR3 runs to 13 residues. Unmatched junction bases numbered 7, after V lost 6 bases and J lost 6 bases. The germline gives CDR1 ENHRY, CDR2 SYGVKD. The CDR3 sequence: CAIRQTGASEQYF. Written as DNA, the CDR3 is TGTGCCATCAGACAGACAGGGGCAAGCGAGCAGTACTTC.

This clonotype occurred a few times. The V and J genes are TRBV27 and TRBJ2-7; D is perhaps TRBD1 (6 bases). Trimming cost V 9 bases and J 0 bases, with 12 bases left between them. The germline gives CDR1 MNHEY, CDR2 SMNVEV (reference sequence). CDR3 length equals 13 residues. For the CDR3, the DNA is TGTGCCAGTTACAGGGATGTCTCCTACGAGCAGTACTTC. Protein: CASYRDVSYEQYF.

The chain is built from TRBV4-2 and TRBJ2-5; possibly TRBD2 for D (7 bases). V lost 4 bases and J lost 3, with 18 bases in between. The CDR3 consists of 16 residues. Germline lookup yields CDR1 LGHNA and CDR2 YNFKEQ. The CDR3 loop reads CASSRAPGAGEETQYF. As DNA, the CDR3 is TGTGCCAGCAGCCGAGCCCCGGGGGCGGGAGAAGAGACCCAGTACTTC.

CDR3 sequence reads: CASSLASWGSYEQYF. The CDR3 nucleotides read TGCGCCAGCAGCTTGGCTAGTTGGGGGTCCTACGAGCAGTACTTC. The chain has TRBV5-1 and TRBJ2-7, with D possibly being TRBD1 or TRBD2 (5 bases each). V was shortened by 0 bases and J by 1 base, with 11 bases between the two germline ends. The CDR3 has 15 amino acids. Germline values: CDR1 SGHRS, CDR2 YFSETQ.

The rearrangement links TRBV5-1 to TRBJ2-1, with 9 bases that match TRBD2. Germline CDR1 and CDR2: SGHRS and YFSETQ. CDR3 length equals 14 residues. J lost 9 bases, V lost 4 bases, and 8 bases had no gene match. The CDR3 region is CASSPGTSSSEQFF. The CDR3, as DNA: TGCGCCAGCAGCCCGGGGACTAGCTCTAGTGAGCAGTTCTTC.

For the CDR3, the DNA is TGCAGTGCTAGAGTCGGGACAGGATCTGGTCAGCCCCAGCATTTT. Translation gives CSARVGTGSGQPQHF. The chain uses TRBV20-1 and TRBJ1-5, with 8 bases identical to TRBD1. The J segment lost 6 bases and the V segment lost 1 base, leaving 8 bases of the junction unmatched. The CDR3 length is 15 residues. The V gene's germline CDR1 is DFQATT and CDR2 SNEGSKA (reference sequence).

This clonotype was counted only a few times. CDR3 sequence reads: CASRDLFAKNIQYF. CDR3 sequence (DNA): TGTGCCAGCAGGGATCTGTTCGCCAAAAACATTCAGTACTTC. The chain recombines TRBV7-2 with TRBJ2-4; the D is unclear. CDR1 is SGHTA and CDR2 is FQGNSA in the germline V gene. Trimming removed 6 bases from V and 1 base from J, with 10 bases in between. The CDR3 consists of 14 residues.

This chain joins TRBV6-2 or TRBV6-3 and TRBJ2-1; no reliable D call. Germline V gene sequence: CDR1 MNHEY, CDR2 SVGEGT. The CDR3 covers 16 residues. V was clipped by 6 bases and J by 0 bases, with 15 bases between them. The CDR3 reads CASSSPVWSSYNEQFF. In DNA, the CDR3 is TGTGCCAGCAGCTCGCCTGTTTGGAGCTCCTACAATGAGCAGTTCTTC.

The chain is built from TRBV6-2 or TRBV6-3 and TRBJ1-1, with 8 positions matching TRBD1. The CDR3 is 16 residues long. Germline CDR1 is MNHEY and CDR2 is SVGEGT. Trimming at V came to 2 bases and at J to 5 bases, leaving 10 bases not matched to a gene. The CDR3 region is CASSYRTGSVITEAFF. The CDR3 nucleotides are TGTGCCAGCAGTTACCGGACAGGGTCGGTGATAACTGAAGCTTTCTTT.

There are a few counts of this clonotype. The V and J genes are TRBV10-3 and TRBJ2-7, with D possibly matching TRBD2 (6 bases). CDR1 ENHRY and CDR2 SYGVKD come from the germline V gene. Deletions cut 2 bases from V and 3 bases from J, with 17 bases between. The CDR3 runs to 16 residues. The CDR3 here is CAISETYVAGLYEQYF. For the CDR3, the DNA is TGTGCCATCAGTGAGACGTACGTCGCGGGACTCTACGAGCAGTACTTC.

This clonotype was counted a few times. The genes are TRBV18 and TRBJ1-1; 8 bases match TRBD1. V lost 3 bases and J lost 4; bases outside the gene matches: 7. Per germline, CDR1 KGHSH and CDR2 LQKENI. There are 15 residues in the CDR3. CDR3 DNA: TGTGCCAGCTCACCTCGGACAGGGTCGAGCACTGAAGCTTTCTTT. It yields the protein CASSPRTGSSTEAFF.

There are many counts of this clonotype. The chain has TRBV29-1 and TRBJ2-7, with 7 bases lining up with TRBD1. Germline V gene data show CDR1 as SQVTM and CDR2 as ANQGSEA. V lost 3 bases, J lost 2 bases, and 13 bases stayed unmatched. CDR3 length: 16 amino acids. The CDR3 sequence is CSVDGVKGAHPYEQYF. The CDR3 coding sequence is TGCAGCGTTGACGGTGTAAAGGGGGCGCATCCCTACGAGCAGTACTTC.

This clonotype was seen at least ten times. The V gene is TRBV6-2 or TRBV6-3, the J gene TRBJ2-7; D not certain. Per germline, CDR1 MNHEY and CDR2 SVGEGT. The V gene lost 7 bases and the J gene lost 0 bases, with 13 bases spanning the gap. The CDR3 sequence is 14 residues long. The CDR3 reads CASIRGGTSYEQYF. The CDR3 DNA reads as TGTGCCAGCATAAGAGGTGGCACCTCCTACGAGCAGTACTTC.

The gene calls are TRBV27 and TRBJ2-2, with 8 positions matching TRBD2. The CDR3 runs to 15 residues. Losses at the gene ends were 8 bases for V and 6 bases for J; bases not matched to a gene: 11. Germline CDR1 is MNHEY and CDR2 is SMNVEV (reference sequence). CDR3 amino acids: CASGRSGGGAGELFF. The DNA for the CDR3 is TGTGCCAGCGGACGGAGCGGGGGTGGGGCCGGGGAGCTGTTTTTT.

This chain joins TRBV7-9 and TRBJ1-2, with 9 bases fitting TRBD1. This CDR3 is built from 14 residues. V lost 1 base to trimming and J lost 6 bases; unmatched junction nucleotides: 3. Germline V CDR1 and CDR2: SEHNR, FQNEAQ (reference sequence). CDR3 coding DNA: TGTGCCAGCAGCTTAGGGGACAGGGTTGATGGCTACACCTTC. Its translation is CASSLGDRVDGYTF. Full variable domain (remainder filled in from reference TRBV7-9 and TRBJ1-2): DTGVSQNPRHKITKRGQNVTFRCDPISEHNRLYWYRQTLGQGPEFLTYFQNEAQLEKSRLLSDRFSAERPKGSFSTLEIQRTEQGDSAMYLCASSLGDRVDGYTFGSGTRLTVV.

This clonotype was counted many times. Written as DNA, the CDR3 is TGCGCCAGCAGCCAAGAATACCCGGGACACCAAACGGATACGCAGTATTTT. Its protein product is CASSQEYPGHQTDTQYF. V and J are TRBV4-3 and TRBJ2-3, with TRBD1 as a possible D gene (6 bases). V shed 0 bases and J shed 6 bases, with 19 bases lying between them. CDR1 is LGHNA and CDR2 is YSLEER in the germline V gene. The CDR3 consists of 17 residues.

This clonotype was picked up a small number of times. The chain joins TRBV20-1 to TRBJ1-2, with a weak D call TRBD1 (5 bases). CDR1 is DFQATT and CDR2 is SNEGSKA in the germline V gene (reference sequence). CDR3 length equals 12 residues. Deletions cut 0 bases from V and 8 bases from J, with 10 bases between. The CDR3: CSAREQARGYTF. In DNA form, the CDR3 reads TGCAGTGCTAGAGAACAGGCGCGAGGCTACACCTTC.

This clonotype has a handful of counts. The chain carries TRBV5-1 and TRBJ2-6; no clear D. Trimming stripped 1 base from V and 4 bases from J, with 12 bases between. Germline V gene data show CDR1 as SGHRS and CDR2 as YFSETQ. This CDR3 is 16 amino acids long. DNA of the CDR3: TGCGCCAGCAGCTTGTGGGGTGACACCGGGGCCAACGTCCTGACTTTC. Translating it yields CASSLWGDTGANVLTF.

This clonotype was picked up a small number of times. V and J are TRBV5-1 and TRBJ2-5; D is perhaps TRBD2 (6 bases). V lost 0 bases, J lost 3 bases, and 15 bases lay in between. This CDR3 contains 16 residues. Germline V gene sequence: CDR1 SGHRS, CDR2 YFSETQ. CDR3: CASSLAGGDVEETQYF. The CDR3 DNA reads TGCGCCAGCAGCTTGGCTGGCGGGGATGTGGAAGAGACCCAGTACTTC.

This sequence joins TRBV11-2 and TRBJ1-2; 9 nucleotides line up with TRBD1. Germline V lookup: CDR1 SGHAT, CDR2 FQNNGV. The CDR3 is 17 residues long. The trim removed 5 bases at V and 5 bases at J, leaving 15 bases unmatched. The CDR3 bases are TGTGCCAGCAGCCCCTGGACAGGGGTGGTTGGTGGATATGGCTACACCTTC. Encoded protein: CASSPWTGVVGGYGYTF.

This clonotype was seen only a few times. CDR3 sequence (DNA): TGTGCCAGCAGCTCATTCCGGGACGGCAATGAAAAACTGTTTTTT. Protein: CASSSFRDGNEKLFF. The J gene is TRBJ1-4, the V gene TRBV5-4, with D possibly being TRBD1 (5 bases). V was cut by 3 bases and J by 5 bases, with 14 bases left in between. Germline V gene lookup returns CDR1 SGHNT and CDR2 YYREEE (reference sequence). The CDR3 runs 15 residues.

This clonotype was seen once. The gene calls are TRBV12-3 or TRBV12-4 and TRBJ1-2, with no clear D. The CDR3 runs 13 residues. V lost 5 bases and J 4 bases, leaving 11 bases between the germline ends. The CDR3 DNA reads as TGTGCCAGCAGTGGTGACGGACCCTATGGCTACACCTTC. It encodes CASSGDGPYGYTF.

The rearrangement joins TRBV7-9 to TRBJ2-1; the D is unclear. The germline gives CDR1 SEHNR, CDR2 FQNEAQ (reference sequence). Trimming stripped 1 base from V and 9 bases from J, with 10 bases between. The CDR3 length is 13 residues. DNA of the CDR3: TGTGCCAGCAGCTTAGGAGAAGGTGGTGAGCAGTTCTTC. Its protein product is CASSLGEGGEQFF.

This clonotype was seen more than once but under ten times. The chain employs TRBV20-1 and TRBJ1-2, with 9 bases identical to TRBD1. There are 17 residues in the CDR3. In germline, CDR1 is DFQATT, CDR2 SNEGSKA (reference sequence). V was clipped by 5 bases and J by 1 base; unmatched bases: 14. The CDR3 loop is CSAVPRDRVRINYGYTF. In nucleotides, the CDR3 is TGCAGTGCTGTACCCCGGGACAGGGTGCGAATTAACTATGGCTACACCTTC.

In this sample, this clonotype turned up a few times. The rearrangement joins TRBV7-2 to TRBJ2-5; D possibly corresponds to TRBD2 (6 bases). Germline V gene sequence: CDR1 SGHTA, CDR2 FQGNSA. This CDR3 has 14 amino acids. Trimming left V 4 bases short and J 5 bases short, with 14 bases between. Here the CDR3 DNA reads TGTGCCAGCAGCTACCGGGAGCTGGGGGAGACCCAGTACTTC. Translation: CASSYRELGETQYF.

This clonotype turned up a few times. The rearrangement uses TRBV6-1 and TRBJ2-7, with D unresolved. CDR3 length equals 13 residues. The V and J ends lost 0 bases and 9 bases respectively, with 12 bases between them. The germline V gene has CDR1 MNHNS and CDR2 SASEGT. The chain's CDR3 is CASSEATPWGQYF. CDR3 sequence (DNA): TGTGCCAGCAGTGAAGCCACCCCCTGGGGGCAGTACTTC.

This clonotype was seen repeatedly, ten times or more. The chain joins TRBV18 to TRBJ1-6; 8 bases match TRBD1. The germline V gene has CDR1 KGHSH and CDR2 LQKENI. The CDR3 has 15 residues. Losses at the gene ends were 1 base for V and 7 bases for J; bases not matched to a gene: 3. The CDR3 DNA reads as TGTGCCAGCTCACCACTGCAGGGGGCGAATTCACCCCTCCACTTT. Translation: CASSPLQGANSPLHF.

The chain recombines TRBV30 with TRBJ2-4; 10 bases fit TRBD2. Germline assignment: CDR1 GTSNPN and CDR2 SVGIG (reference sequence). The trim removed 2 bases at V and 0 bases at J, leaving 4 bases unmatched. This CDR3 is built from 16 residues. The CDR3 here is CAWSSSGRVAKNIQYF. CDR3 sequence (DNA): TGTGCCTGGAGTTCCAGCGGGAGGGTAGCCAAAAACATTCAGTACTTC.